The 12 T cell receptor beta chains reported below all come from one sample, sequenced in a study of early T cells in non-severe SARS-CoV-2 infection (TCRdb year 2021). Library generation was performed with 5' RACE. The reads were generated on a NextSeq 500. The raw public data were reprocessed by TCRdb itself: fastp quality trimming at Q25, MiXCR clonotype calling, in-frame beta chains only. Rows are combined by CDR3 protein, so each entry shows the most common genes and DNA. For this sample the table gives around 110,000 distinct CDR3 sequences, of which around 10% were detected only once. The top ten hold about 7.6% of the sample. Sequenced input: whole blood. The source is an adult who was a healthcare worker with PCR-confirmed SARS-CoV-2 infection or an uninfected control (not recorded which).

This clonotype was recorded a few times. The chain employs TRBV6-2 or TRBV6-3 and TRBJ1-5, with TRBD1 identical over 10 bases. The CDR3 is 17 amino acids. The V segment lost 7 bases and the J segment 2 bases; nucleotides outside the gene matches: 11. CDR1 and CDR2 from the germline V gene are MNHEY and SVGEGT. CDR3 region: CASTKTGGFLGNQPQHF. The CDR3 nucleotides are TGTGCCAGCACCAAGACAGGGGGCTTTTTGGGCAATCAGCCCCAGCATTTT.

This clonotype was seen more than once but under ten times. CDR3 loop: CATSDSPGRPSGITGELFF. The CDR3 bases are TGTGCCACCAGTGATTCTCCGGGACGCCCAAGCGGGATAACCGGGGAGCTGTTTTTT. The chain has TRBV24-1 and TRBJ2-2, with 7 positions matching TRBD2. V shed 2 bases, J shed 5 bases, and the junction held 16 bases outside the gene matches. This CDR3 comprises 19 residues. From germline, CDR1 is KGHDR and CDR2 SFDVKD.

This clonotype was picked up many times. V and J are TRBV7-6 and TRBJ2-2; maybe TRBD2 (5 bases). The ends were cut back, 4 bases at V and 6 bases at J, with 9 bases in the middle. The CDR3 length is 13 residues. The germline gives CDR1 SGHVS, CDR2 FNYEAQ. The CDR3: CASSSGGPGELFF. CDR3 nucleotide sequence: TGTGCCAGCAGCTCCGGAGGACCCGGGGAGCTGTTTTTT. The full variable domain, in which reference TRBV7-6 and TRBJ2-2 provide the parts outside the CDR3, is GAGVSQSPRYKVTKRGQDVALRCDPISGHVSLYWYRQALGQGPEFLTYFNYEAQQDKSGLPNDRFSAERPEGSISTLTIQRTEQRDSAMYRCASSSGGPGELFFGEGSRLTVL.

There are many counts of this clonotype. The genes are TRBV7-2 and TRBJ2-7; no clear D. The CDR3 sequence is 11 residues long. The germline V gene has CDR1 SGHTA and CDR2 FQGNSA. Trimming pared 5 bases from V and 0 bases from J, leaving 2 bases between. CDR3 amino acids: CASSGSYEQYF. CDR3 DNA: TGTGCCAGCAGCGGCTCCTACGAGCAGTACTTC.

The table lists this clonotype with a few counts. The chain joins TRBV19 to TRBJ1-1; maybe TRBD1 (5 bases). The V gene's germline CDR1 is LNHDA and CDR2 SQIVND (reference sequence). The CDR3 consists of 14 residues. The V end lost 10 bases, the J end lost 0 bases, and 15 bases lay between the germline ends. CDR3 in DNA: TGTGCCAACCTCCAACAGGCCATGAACACTGAAGCTTTCTTT. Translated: CANLQQAMNTEAFF. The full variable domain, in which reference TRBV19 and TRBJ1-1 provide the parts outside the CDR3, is DGGITQSPKYLFRKEGQNVTLSCEQNLNHDAMYWYRQDPGQGLRLIYYSQIVNDFQKGDIAEGYSVSREKKESFPLTVTSAQKNPTAFYLCANLQQAMNTEAFFGQGTRLTVV.

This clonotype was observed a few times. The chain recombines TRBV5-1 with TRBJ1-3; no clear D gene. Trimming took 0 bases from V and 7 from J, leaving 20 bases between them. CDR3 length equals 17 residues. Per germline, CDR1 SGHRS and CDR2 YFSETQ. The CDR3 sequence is CASSLAGSWGGPNTIYF. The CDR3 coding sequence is TGCGCCAGCAGCTTGGCCGGTTCCTGGGGTGGCCCGAACACCATATATTTT.

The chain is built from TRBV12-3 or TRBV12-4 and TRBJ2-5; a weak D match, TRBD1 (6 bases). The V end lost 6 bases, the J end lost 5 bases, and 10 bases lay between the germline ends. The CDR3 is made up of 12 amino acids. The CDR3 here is CASSTGLETQYF. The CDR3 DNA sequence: TGTGCCAGCAGCACAGGGTTGGAGACCCAGTACTTC.

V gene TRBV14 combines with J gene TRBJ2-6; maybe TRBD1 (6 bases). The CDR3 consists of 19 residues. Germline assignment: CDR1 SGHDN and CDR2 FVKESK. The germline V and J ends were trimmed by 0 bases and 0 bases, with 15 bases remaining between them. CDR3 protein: CASSQDGGSNFSGANVLTF. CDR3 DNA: TGTGCCAGCAGCCAAGATGGGGGCAGCAACTTCTCTGGGGCCAACGTCCTGACTTTC.

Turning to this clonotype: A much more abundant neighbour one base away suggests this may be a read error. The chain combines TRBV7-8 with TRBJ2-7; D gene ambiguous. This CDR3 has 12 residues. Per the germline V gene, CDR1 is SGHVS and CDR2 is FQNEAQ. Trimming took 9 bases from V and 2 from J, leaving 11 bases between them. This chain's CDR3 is CASALVAYEQYF. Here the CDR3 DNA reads TGTGCCAGTGCCCTGGTTGCCTACGAGCAGTACTTC.

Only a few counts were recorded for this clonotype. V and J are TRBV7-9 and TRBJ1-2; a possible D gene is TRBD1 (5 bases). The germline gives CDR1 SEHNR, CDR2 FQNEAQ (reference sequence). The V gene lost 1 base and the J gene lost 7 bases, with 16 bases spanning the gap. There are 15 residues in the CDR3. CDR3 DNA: TGTGCCAGCAGCTTAGGATCGGGGGACGGGGCTGGCTACACCTTC. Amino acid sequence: CASSLGSGDGAGYTF.

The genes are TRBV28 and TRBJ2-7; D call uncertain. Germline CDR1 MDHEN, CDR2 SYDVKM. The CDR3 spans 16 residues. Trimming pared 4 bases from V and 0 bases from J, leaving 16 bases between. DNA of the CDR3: TGTGCCAGCAGTTCGGCCCTGGACGGAGACTCCTACGAGCAGTACTTC. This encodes CASSSALDGDSYEQYF.

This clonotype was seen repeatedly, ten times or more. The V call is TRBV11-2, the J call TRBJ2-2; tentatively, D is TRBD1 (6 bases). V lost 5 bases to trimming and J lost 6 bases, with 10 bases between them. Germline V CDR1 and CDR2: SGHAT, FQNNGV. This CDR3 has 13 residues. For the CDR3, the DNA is TGTGCCAGCAGCGCTAACAGGGCCGGGGAGCTGTTTTTT. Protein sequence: CASSANRAGELFF.